A selection of T cell receptor beta chains follows, all from one sample in a study of somatic mutations in cytotoxic T cells in rheumatoid arthritis. TCRdb's copy holds only in-frame clones and misses some; the assay was immunoSEQ multiplex PCR. The sample consists of approximately 15,000 clones, more than 60% of them appearing once. The sequenced sample was CD8+ T cells sorted from blood. Source of these receptors: an adult with rheumatoid arthritis. The CDR3 runs from the conserved cysteine through the conserved F or W. Each record gives: V gene, CDR3 length, D gene, clone size, J gene, CDR3 protein, CDR3 DNA. The D gene is left open where the match is weak. Part of the rows lack a size; the others show once, few, many or a class for expanded clones.

V: TRBV4-1; length: 16; D: -; size: -; J: TRBJ2-3; CDR3: CASSQDGRGDWDTQYF; DNA: TGCGCCAGCAGCCAAGATGGGCGGGGAGACTGGGATACGCAGTATTTT
V: TRBV10-3; length: 15; D: -; size: -; J: TRBJ1-1; CDR3: CAISEGNGVNTEAFF; DNA: TGTGCCATCAGTGAAGGAAACGGAGTGAACACTGAAGCTTTCTTT
V: TRBV5-4; length: 15; D: -; size: -; J: TRBJ1-1; CDR3: CASSFPPGSLPEAFF; DNA: TGTGCCAGCAGCTTCCCCCCGGGCAGCTTACCTGAAGCTTTCTTT
V: TRBV6-1; length: 12; D: -; size: -; J: TRBJ1-5; CDR3: CASSAGPMAQHF; DNA: TGTGCCAGCAGTGCCGGGCCAATGGCCCAGCATTTT
V: TRBV10-3; length: 15; D: -; size: -; J: TRBJ2-5; CDR3: CAISEMQLRRETQYF; DNA: TGTGCCATCAGTGAGATGCAATTGCGCCGGGAGACCCAGTACTTC
V: TRBV11-2; length: 15; D: -; size: -; J: TRBJ2-1; CDR3: CASSFRGSSYNEQFF; DNA: TGTGCCAGCAGCTTCCGGGGGAGCTCCTACAATGAGCAGTTCTTC
V: TRBV19; length: 16; D: TRBD1; size: once; J: TRBJ1-4; CDR3: CASWGQGEERNEKLFF; DNA: TGTGCCAGTTGGGGACAGGGGGAAGAGAGGAATGAAAAACTGTTTTTT
V: TRBV19; length: 12; D: TRBD1; size: -; J: TRBJ2-7; CDR3: CASSTLTGDKVF; DNA: TGTGCCAGTAGTACCCTGACAGGGGATAAAGTTTTC
V: TRBV6-1; length: 14; D: -; size: -; J: TRBJ1-1; CDR3: CASSEDRQVDEAFF; DNA: TGTGCCAGCAGTGAAGACAGGCAGGTGGACGAAGCTTTCTTT
V: TRBV15; length: 11; D: -; size: -; J: TRBJ2-7; CDR3: CATSRGLGQYF; DNA: TGTGCCACCAGCAGAGGTTTGGGGCAGTACTTC
V: TRBV4-1; length: 13; D: -; size: -; J: TRBJ2-7; CDR3: CASSQDLGYEQYF; DNA: TGCGCCAGCAGCCAAGATTTGGGCTACGAGCAGTACTTC
V: TRBV5-1; length: 15; D: -; size: -; J: TRBJ1-1; CDR3: CASSWLRALDTEAFF; DNA: TGCGCCAGCAGCTGGCTCAGGGCGTTGGACACTGAAGCTTTCTTT
V: TRBV10-1; length: 16; D: -; size: -; J: TRBJ1-2; CDR3: CASSESGNTPVCGYTF; DNA: TGCGCCAGCAGTGAAAGCGGGAACACCCCCGTCTGTGGCTACACCTTC
V: TRBV20-1; length: 11; D: TRBD2; size: -; J: TRBJ2-5; CDR3: CSARHPGLIHF; DNA: TGCAGTGCTAGACACCCGGGACTAATCCACTTC
V: TRBV6-6; length: 16; D: -; size: -; J: TRBJ1-1; CDR3: CASSYYGFERGTEAFF; DNA: TGTGCCAGCAGTTATTACGGGTTCGAACGGGGAACTGAAGCTTTCTTT
V: TRBV29-1; length: 15; D: TRBD1; size: -; J: TRBJ1-2; CDR3: CSVEEEPGQGLGYTF; DNA: TGCAGCGTTGAAGAAGAACCGGGACAGGGATTAGGCTACACCTTC
V: TRBV7-9; length: 14; D: -; size: few; J: TRBJ1-1; CDR3: CASSFGRSWTEAFF; DNA: TGTGCCAGCAGCTTCGGCAGGTCTTGGACTGAAGCTTTCTTT
V: TRBV9; length: 12; D: -; size: -; J: TRBJ2-2; CDR3: CASSTPWGELFF; DNA: TGTGCCAGCAGCACTCCCTGGGGGGAGCTGTTTTTT
V: TRBV29-1; length: 12; D: -; size: -; J: TRBJ1-5; CDR3: CSVRQANQPQHF; DNA: TGCAGCGTACGACAGGCGAATCAGCCCCAGCATTTT
V: TRBV27; length: 12; D: -; size: medium-sized; J: TRBJ2-1; CDR3: CASIDSLTQQFF; DNA: TGTGCCAGCATAGACAGCTTAACTCAGCAGTTCTTC
V: TRBV7-3; length: 14; D: TRBD2; size: -; J: TRBJ2-3; CDR3: CATKKTSGADTQYF; DNA: TGTGCCACCAAGAAGACTAGCGGGGCTGATACGCAGTATTTT
V: TRBV15; length: 15; D: -; size: -; J: TRBJ1-5; CDR3: CATSREAYSNQPQHF; DNA: TGTGCCACCAGCAGAGAAGCTTATAGCAATCAGCCCCAGCATTTT
V: TRBV6-5; length: 14; D: -; size: -; J: TRBJ2-7; CDR3: CASIEGEGSYEQYF; DNA: TGTGCCAGCATCGAAGGCGAGGGGAGCTACGAGCAGTACTTC
V: TRBV10-3; length: 14; D: -; size: -; J: TRBJ2-3; CDR3: CAIMAGAFADTQYF; DNA: TGTGCCATCATGGCGGGGGCCTTCGCAGATACGCAGTATTTT
V: TRBV5-5; length: 14; D: -; size: few; J: TRBJ2-7; CDR3: CASSLEGSSYEQYF; DNA: TGTGCCAGCAGCTTGGAGGGTAGCTCCTACGAGCAGTACTTC
V: TRBV19; length: 14; D: -; size: -; J: TRBJ1-2; CDR3: CASSIGLSSYGYTF; DNA: TGTGCCAGTAGTATAGGTCTCAGCAGCTATGGCTACACCTTC
V: TRBV9; length: 15; D: TRBD1; size: few; J: TRBJ1-5; CDR3: CASSARTGPNQPQHF; DNA: TGTGCCAGCAGCGCGCGGACAGGGCCTAATCAGCCCCAGCATTTT
V: TRBV7-6; length: 14; D: -; size: -; J: TRBJ1-6; CDR3: CASSLEVGPGPLHF; DNA: TGTGCCAGCAGCTTAGAGGTAGGGCCCGGACCCCTCCACTTT
V: TRBV5-1; length: 16; D: -; size: once; J: TRBJ1-1; CDR3: CASSLVPQGPNTEAFF; DNA: TGCGCCAGCAGCTTGGTGCCCCAGGGGCCGAACACTGAAGCTTTCTTT
V: TRBV6-1; length: 15; D: -; size: -; J: TRBJ1-5; CDR3: CASSDGVEDNQPQHF; DNA: TGTGCCAGCAGTGACGGGGTGGAGGACAATCAGCCCCAGCATTTT
V: TRBV9; length: 15; D: TRBD2; size: -; J: TRBJ2-2; CDR3: CASSAGTSFTGELFF; DNA: TGTGCCAGCAGCGCAGGGACTAGCTTTACCGGGGAGCTGTTTTTT
V: TRBV9; length: 13; D: TRBD2; size: -; J: TRBJ2-1; CDR3: CASSVGSGGEQFF; DNA: TGTGCCAGCAGCGTAGGCAGCGGGGGGGAGCAGTTCTTC
V: TRBV9; length: 16; D: TRBD1; size: -; J: TRBJ2-3; CDR3: CASSPRLTGLMDTQYF; DNA: TGTGCCAGCAGCCCCCGACTGACAGGGTTAATGGATACGCAGTATTTT
V: TRBV19; length: 12; D: -; size: -; J: TRBJ2-1; CDR3: CASNRGLDEQFF; DNA: TGTGCCAGTAACCGGGGGCTCGATGAGCAGTTCTTC
V: TRBV2; length: 13; D: TRBD2; size: -; J: TRBJ2-2; CDR3: CASIGGVAGELFF; DNA: TGTGCCAGCATCGGGGGGGTGGCCGGGGAGCTGTTTTTT
V: TRBV2; length: 12; D: -; size: -; J: TRBJ1-2; CDR3: CASSAGEGGYTF; DNA: TGTGCCAGCAGTGCGGGGGAGGGTGGCTACACCTTC
V: TRBV6-5; length: 16; D: TRBD1; size: -; J: TRBJ1-4; CDR3: CASSYVNRGLGEKLFF; DNA: TGTGCCAGCAGTTACGTTAACAGGGGGCTGGGTGAAAAACTGTTTTTT
V: TRBV9; length: 14; D: TRBD2; size: -; J: TRBJ2-1; CDR3: CASSASGGADEQFF; DNA: TGTGCCAGCAGCGCGAGCGGGGGGGCAGATGAGCAGTTCTTC
V: TRBV27; length: 15; D: TRBD2; size: -; J: TRBJ2-3; CDR3: CASSLSRTSFDTQYF; DNA: TGTGCCAGCAGTTTATCCCGGACTAGTTTTGATACGCAGTATTTT
V: TRBV2; length: 17; D: -; size: -; J: TRBJ1-6; CDR3: CASSEGGGWSYNSPLHF; DNA: TGTGCCAGCAGTGAAGGGGGAGGATGGTCCTATAATTCACCCCTCCACTTT
V: TRBV9; length: 12; D: -; size: -; J: TRBJ1-2; CDR3: CASTYGGAGYTF; DNA: TGTGCCAGTACTTACGGGGGGGCTGGCTACACCTTC
V: TRBV27; length: 16; D: TRBD2; size: -; J: TRBJ2-1; CDR3: CASSFGLAGAYNEQFF; DNA: TGTGCCAGCAGTTTTGGACTAGCGGGGGCTTACAATGAGCAGTTCTTC
V: TRBV11-1; length: 15; D: -; size: -; J: TRBJ1-2; CDR3: CASSTQEGTNYGYTF; DNA: TGTGCCAGCAGCACCCAAGAGGGAACTAACTATGGCTACACCTTC
V: TRBV2; length: 14; D: TRBD2; size: -; J: TRBJ2-7; CDR3: CASTQVSGGYEQYF; DNA: TGTGCCAGCACTCAAGTTAGCGGGGGGTACGAGCAGTACTTC
V: TRBV4-1; length: 15; D: -; size: -; J: TRBJ1-3; CDR3: CASSQEGLSGNTIYF; DNA: TGCGCCAGCAGCCAAGAGGGTCTCTCTGGAAACACCATATATTTT
V: TRBV2; length: 13; D: -; size: -; J: TRBJ1-6; CDR3: CASSEGTLSPLHF; DNA: TGTGCCAGCAGTGAGGGAACCCTCTCGCCCCTCCACTTT
V: TRBV10-3; length: 19; D: -; size: -; J: TRBJ1-2; CDR3: CAISEPVTRATPTLYGYTF; DNA: TGTGCCATCAGTGAGCCGGTAACCAGGGCAACACCCACTCTCTATGGCTACACCTTC
V: TRBV4-1; length: 15; D: -; size: -; J: TRBJ2-7; CDR3: CASSRLPGPAYEQYF; DNA: TGCGCCAGCAGCCGCCTTCCAGGGCCGGCCTACGAGCAGTACTTC